This record looks at one T cell receptor (beta chain) sequence and its context. Its antigen remains unidentified. This sample stems from a study of cytomegalovirus exposure and HLA in healthy donors. Overall study findings and caveats: Further analysis, carried out later, found HLA-associated TCR beta chains more clonally expanded than equally common other chains.

Germline CDR1 and CDR2: MNHEY and SVGAGI. The V and J ends lost 6 bases and 7 bases, in that order; junction bases with no gene match: 6. This CDR3 has 13 residues. Researchers ran the PCR with 60 Vbeta and 13 Jbeta primers. Original processing notes: Per a later analysis, the number of unique TCR beta chains was around 79 million, of which about 10 million were shared. Measured with immunoSEQ multiplex PCR; TCRdb has only the in-frame clones, and not every one. The D gene and trimming were derived from the DNA, and the V and J assignments and clone size from that table. The sample shows 180,000 or so clones, about 80% of them seen only once.

This TCR was sampled from a man aged 35 to 55 in good health and CMV-seropositive. The genes are TRBV6-5 and TRBJ2-1; 7 bases agree with TRBD2. The sample comprised PBMCs. The CDR3 is CASRPLARNEQFF. The CDR3 DNA is TGTGCCAGCAGGCCACTAGCGAGAAATGAGCAGTTCTTC.